This T cell receptor beta chain was captured in a study of blood T cells in healthy people across ages. About the study: Template switching captured about one barcoded beta molecule per two T cells.

The germline V gene encodes CDR1 SGHVS and CDR2 FQNEAQ. V was trimmed by 4 bases and J by 6 bases, leaving 17 bases between them. The CDR3 has 15 amino acids. Notes on this clonotype: Its antigen remains unknown.

Overall study findings and caveats: Age showed a roughly linear inverse relationship with TCR beta diversity per million T cells. It was found that TCR beta diversity correlated strongly with the percentage of naive T cells.

A second PCR, run for about 7 to 11 cycles, used a sample-barcoded 5' primer plus a J-beta primer mix. Each cDNA molecule was tagged by a template-switch adaptor with 12 random nucleotides. MiXCR was run by TCRdb on the 5' RACE reads, yielding one entry per CDR3 protein. Of hundreds of thousands of distinct CDR3 sequences in the sample, more than 50% are singletons; the top ten hold approximately 24%. The sequence came from a man between 35 and 55 years old in good health. Material for sequencing was blood. This sequence joins TRBV7-8 and TRBJ2-3; D gene uncertain. CDR3 coding DNA: TGTGCCAGCAGCTCCACCCTCTCCCCGGCTGATACGCAGTATTTT. The encoded protein is CASSSTLSPADTQYF. The whole variable domain, filled in from reference TRBV7-8 and TRBJ2-3, reads GAGVSQSPRYKVAKRGQDVALRCDPISGHVSLFWYQQALGQGPEFLTYFQNEAQLDKSGLPSDRFFAERPEGSVSTLKIQRTQQEDSAVYLCASSSTLSPADTQYFGPGTRLTVL.